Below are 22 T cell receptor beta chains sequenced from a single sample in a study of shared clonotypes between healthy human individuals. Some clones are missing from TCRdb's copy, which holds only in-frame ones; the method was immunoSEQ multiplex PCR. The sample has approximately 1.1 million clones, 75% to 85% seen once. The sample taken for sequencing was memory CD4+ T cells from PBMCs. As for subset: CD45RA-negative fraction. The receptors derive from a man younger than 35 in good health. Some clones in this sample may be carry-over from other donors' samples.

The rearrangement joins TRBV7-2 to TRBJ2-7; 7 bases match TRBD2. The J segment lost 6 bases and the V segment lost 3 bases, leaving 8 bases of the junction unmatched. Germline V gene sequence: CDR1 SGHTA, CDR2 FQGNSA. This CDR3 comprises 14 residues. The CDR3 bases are TGTGCCAGCAGCTTCCCTCACTTAGCGGGCGAGCAGTACTTC. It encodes CASSFPHLAGEQYF.

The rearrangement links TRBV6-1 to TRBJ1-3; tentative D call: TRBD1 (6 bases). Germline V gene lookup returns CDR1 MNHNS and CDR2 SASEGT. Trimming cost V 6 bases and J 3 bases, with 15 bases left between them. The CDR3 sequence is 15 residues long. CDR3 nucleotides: TGTGCCAGCAGCCCGGACAGTGGCCGTGGAAACACCATATATTTT. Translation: CASSPDSGRGNTIYF.

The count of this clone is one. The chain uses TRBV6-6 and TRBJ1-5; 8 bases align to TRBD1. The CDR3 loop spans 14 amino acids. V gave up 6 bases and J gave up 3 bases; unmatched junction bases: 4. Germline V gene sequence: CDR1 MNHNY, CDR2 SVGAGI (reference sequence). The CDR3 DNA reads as TGTGCCAGCAGAGACAGGGGAAACAATCAGCCCCAGCATTTT. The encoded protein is CASRDRGNNQPQHF.

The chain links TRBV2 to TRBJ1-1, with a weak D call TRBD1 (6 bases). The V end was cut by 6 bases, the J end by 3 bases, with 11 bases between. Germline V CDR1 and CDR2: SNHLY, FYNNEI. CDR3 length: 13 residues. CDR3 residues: CASSDYRDTEAFF. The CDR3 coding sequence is TGTGCCAGCAGCGACTACAGGGACACTGAAGCTTTCTTT. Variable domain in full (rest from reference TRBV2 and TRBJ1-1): EPEVTQTPSHQVTQMGQEVILRCVPISNHLYFYWYRQILGQKVEFLVSFYNNEISEKSEIFDDQFSVERPDGSNFTLKIRSTKLEDSAMYFCASSDYRDTEAFFGQGTRLTVV.

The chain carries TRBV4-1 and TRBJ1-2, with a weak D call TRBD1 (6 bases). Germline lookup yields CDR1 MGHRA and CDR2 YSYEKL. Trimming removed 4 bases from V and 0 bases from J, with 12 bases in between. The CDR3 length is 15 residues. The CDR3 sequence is CASSRGAESNYGYTF. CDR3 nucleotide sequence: TGCGCCAGCAGCCGGGGGGCAGAATCTAACTATGGCTACACCTTC.

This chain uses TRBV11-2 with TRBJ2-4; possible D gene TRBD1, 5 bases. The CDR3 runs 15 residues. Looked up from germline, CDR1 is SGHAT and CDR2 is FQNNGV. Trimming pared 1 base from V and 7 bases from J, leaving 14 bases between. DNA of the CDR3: TGTGCCAGCAGCTTAGTTGCCCCCAGGGATAACATTCAGTACTTC. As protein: CASSLVAPRDNIQYF.

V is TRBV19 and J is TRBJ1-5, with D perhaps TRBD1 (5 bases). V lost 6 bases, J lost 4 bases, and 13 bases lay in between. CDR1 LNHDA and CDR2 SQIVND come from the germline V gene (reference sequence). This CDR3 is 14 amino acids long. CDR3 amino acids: CASRDPHRNQPQHF. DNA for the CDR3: TGTGCCAGTAGAGATCCACACAGGAATCAGCCCCAGCATTTT.

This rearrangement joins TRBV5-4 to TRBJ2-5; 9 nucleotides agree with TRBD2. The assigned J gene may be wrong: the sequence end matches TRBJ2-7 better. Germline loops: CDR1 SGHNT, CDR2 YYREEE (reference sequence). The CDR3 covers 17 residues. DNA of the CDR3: TGTGCCAGCAGCTTGGACGCTAGCGGGGAGTGGAACTACGAGCAGTACTTC. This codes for CASSLDASGEWNYEQYF.

CDR3 in DNA: TGCGCCAGCAGTAGGGGTACGGGACAGGGGCACACAGATACGCAGTATTTT. It encodes CASSRGTGQGHTDTQYF. J is TRBJ2-3 and V is TRBV5-1; 10 bases agree with TRBD1. The J segment lost 2 bases and the V segment lost 5 bases, leaving 11 bases of the junction unmatched. Per the germline V gene, CDR1 is SGHRS and CDR2 is YFSETQ. This CDR3 has 17 residues.

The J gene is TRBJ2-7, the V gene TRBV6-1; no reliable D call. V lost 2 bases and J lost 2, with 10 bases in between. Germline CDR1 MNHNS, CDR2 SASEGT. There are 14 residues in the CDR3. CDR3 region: CASSEMVQTYEQYF. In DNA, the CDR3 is TGTGCCAGCAGTGAAATGGTGCAGACCTACGAGCAGTACTTC.

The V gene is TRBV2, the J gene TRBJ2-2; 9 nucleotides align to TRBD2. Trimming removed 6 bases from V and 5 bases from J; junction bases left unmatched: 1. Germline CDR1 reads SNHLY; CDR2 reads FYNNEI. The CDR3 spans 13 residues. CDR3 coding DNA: TGTGCCAGCAGCCTAGCGGGAACCGGGGAGCTGTTTTTT. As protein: CASSLAGTGELFF.

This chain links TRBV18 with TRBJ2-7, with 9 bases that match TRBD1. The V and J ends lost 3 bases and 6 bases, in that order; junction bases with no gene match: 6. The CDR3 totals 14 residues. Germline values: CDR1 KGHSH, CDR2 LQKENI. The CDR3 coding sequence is TGTGCCAGCTCACCTGGACAGGGGAGGGGCGAGCAGTACTTC. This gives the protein CASSPGQGRGEQYF.

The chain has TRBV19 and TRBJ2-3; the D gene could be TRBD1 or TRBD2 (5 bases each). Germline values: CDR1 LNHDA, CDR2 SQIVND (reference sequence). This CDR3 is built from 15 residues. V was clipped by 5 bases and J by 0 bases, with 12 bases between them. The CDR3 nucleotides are TGTGCCAGTAGTTATGGGGACCCGAGCACAGATACGCAGTATTTT. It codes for CASSYGDPSTDTQYF.

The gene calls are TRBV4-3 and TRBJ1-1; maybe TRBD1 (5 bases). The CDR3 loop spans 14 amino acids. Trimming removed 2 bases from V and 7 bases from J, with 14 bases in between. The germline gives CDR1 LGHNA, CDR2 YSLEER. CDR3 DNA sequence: TGCGCCAGCAGCCAAATATTCGGGGGGAGTGAAGCTTTCTTT. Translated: CASSQIFGGSEAFF.

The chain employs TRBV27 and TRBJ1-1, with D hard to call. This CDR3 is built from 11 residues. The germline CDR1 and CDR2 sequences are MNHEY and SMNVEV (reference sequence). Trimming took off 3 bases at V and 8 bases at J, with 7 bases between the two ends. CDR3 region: CASSLGNEAFF. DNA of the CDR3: TGTGCCAGCAGTTTGGGTAACGAAGCTTTCTTT.

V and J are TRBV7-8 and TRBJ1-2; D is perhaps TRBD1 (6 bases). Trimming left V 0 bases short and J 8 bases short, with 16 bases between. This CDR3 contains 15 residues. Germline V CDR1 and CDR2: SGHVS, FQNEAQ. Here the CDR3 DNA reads TGTGCCAGCAGCTTAGCGTCGGGGGCGCATAAGGGCTACACCTTC. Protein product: CASSLASGAHKGYTF. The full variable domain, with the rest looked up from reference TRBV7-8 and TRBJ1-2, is GAGVSQSPRYKVAKRGQDVALRCDPISGHVSLFWYQQALGQGPEFLTYFQNEAQLDKSGLPSDRFFAERPEGSVSTLKIQRTQQEDSAVYLCASSLASGAHKGYTFGSGTRLTVV.

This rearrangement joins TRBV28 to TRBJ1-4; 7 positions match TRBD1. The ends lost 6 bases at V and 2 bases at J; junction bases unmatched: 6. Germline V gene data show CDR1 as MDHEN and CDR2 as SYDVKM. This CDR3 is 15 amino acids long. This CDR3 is CASSQPGQTNEKLFF. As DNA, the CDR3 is TGTGCCAGCAGCCAACCGGGACAGACTAATGAAAAACTGTTTTTT.

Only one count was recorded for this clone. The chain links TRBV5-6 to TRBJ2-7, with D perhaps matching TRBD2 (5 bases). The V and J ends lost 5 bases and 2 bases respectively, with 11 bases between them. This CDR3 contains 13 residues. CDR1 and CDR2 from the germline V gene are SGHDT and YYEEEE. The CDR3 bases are TGTGCCAGCAGTCGACTACTACCCTACGAGCAGTACTTC. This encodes CASSRLLPYEQYF.

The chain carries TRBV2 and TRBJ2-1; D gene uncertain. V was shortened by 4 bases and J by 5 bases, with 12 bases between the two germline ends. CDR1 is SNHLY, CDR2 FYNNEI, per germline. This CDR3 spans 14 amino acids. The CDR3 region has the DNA TGTGCCAGCAGTGTTTTGATGACAAACAATGAGCAGTTCTTC. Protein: CASSVLMTNNEQFF.

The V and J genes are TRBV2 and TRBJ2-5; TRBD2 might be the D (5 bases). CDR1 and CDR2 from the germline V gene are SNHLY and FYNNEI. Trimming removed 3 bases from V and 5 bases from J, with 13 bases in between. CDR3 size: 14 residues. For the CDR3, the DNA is TGTGCCAGCAGTGATAAGCGGTTGCGGGAGACCCAGTACTTC. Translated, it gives CASSDKRLRETQYF.

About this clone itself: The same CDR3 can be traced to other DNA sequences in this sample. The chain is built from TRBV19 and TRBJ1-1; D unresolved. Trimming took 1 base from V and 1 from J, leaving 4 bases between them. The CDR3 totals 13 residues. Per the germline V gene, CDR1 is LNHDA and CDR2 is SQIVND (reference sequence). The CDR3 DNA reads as TGTGCCAGTAGTATAGGCCCGAACACTGAAGCTTTCTTT. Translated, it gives CASSIGPNTEAFF.

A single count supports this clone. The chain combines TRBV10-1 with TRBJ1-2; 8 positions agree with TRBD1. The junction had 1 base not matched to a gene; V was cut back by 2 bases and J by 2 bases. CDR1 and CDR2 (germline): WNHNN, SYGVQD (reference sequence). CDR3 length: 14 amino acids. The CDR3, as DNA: TGCGCCAGCAGTGAGAGGACAGGGAACTATGGCTACACCTTC. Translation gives CASSERTGNYGYTF.